A single T cell receptor beta chain is shown here with its context. The CDR3 covers 13 residues. Germline lookup yields CDR1 LNHDA and CDR2 SQIVND (reference sequence). J was trimmed by 7 bases and V by 6 bases; bases with no gene match: 5. The record originates from a study of blood T cell repertoires in COVID-19. Background on the study: Samples came from the United States, Italy and Spain, spanning acute and convalescent COVID-19.

Produced via immunoSEQ multiplex PCR; TCRdb's table is partial and in-frame only. The sample lists about 330,000 clones, about 91% occurring once. This TCR came from a man aged 25-45 years with COVID-19, enrolled during active disease. Sequencing input: peripheral blood. The gene calls are TRBV19 and TRBJ1-1; TRBD1 aligns across 10 bases. Written as DNA, the CDR3 is TGTGCCAGTAGCGGGGACAGGGGAGGTGAAGCTTTCTTT. The encoded protein is CASSGDRGGEAFF.